This T cell receptor (beta chain) was documented in a study of blood T cells in healthy people across ages. Study details: Capturing about one barcoded beta molecule per two T cells was achieved by template switching.

Primed by a sample-barcoded 5' primer and a J-beta primer mix, a second PCR proceeded for 7 to 11 cycles. Template switching added a 12-random-nucleotide identifier to every cDNA molecule. Each CDR3 protein gets one entry after TCRdb re-called the 5' RACE reads with MiXCR. The sample lists approximately 1.5 million distinct CDR3 sequences, about 31% occurring once. This clonotype was observed a few times. Its matching antigen is unknown. The CDR3 sequence is 15 residues long. V lost 0 bases to trimming and J lost 3 bases, with 9 bases between them. Germline values: CDR1 SGHDT, CDR2 YYEEEE. The study, taken as a whole, reports: Estimated diversity across one million T cells was deemed an underestimate. Diversity was higher, and naive CD4+ cells more numerous, in long-lived donors than in aged donors.

The J gene is TRBJ2-2, the V gene TRBV5-6; possibly TRBD2 for D (5 bases). Sequencing input: blood. The receptor was derived from a woman aged 30 to 39 in good health. CDR3 protein: CASSLAAEHTGELFF. In nucleotides, the CDR3 is TGTGCCAGCAGCTTGGCAGCGGAGCACACCGGGGAGCTGTTTTTT.